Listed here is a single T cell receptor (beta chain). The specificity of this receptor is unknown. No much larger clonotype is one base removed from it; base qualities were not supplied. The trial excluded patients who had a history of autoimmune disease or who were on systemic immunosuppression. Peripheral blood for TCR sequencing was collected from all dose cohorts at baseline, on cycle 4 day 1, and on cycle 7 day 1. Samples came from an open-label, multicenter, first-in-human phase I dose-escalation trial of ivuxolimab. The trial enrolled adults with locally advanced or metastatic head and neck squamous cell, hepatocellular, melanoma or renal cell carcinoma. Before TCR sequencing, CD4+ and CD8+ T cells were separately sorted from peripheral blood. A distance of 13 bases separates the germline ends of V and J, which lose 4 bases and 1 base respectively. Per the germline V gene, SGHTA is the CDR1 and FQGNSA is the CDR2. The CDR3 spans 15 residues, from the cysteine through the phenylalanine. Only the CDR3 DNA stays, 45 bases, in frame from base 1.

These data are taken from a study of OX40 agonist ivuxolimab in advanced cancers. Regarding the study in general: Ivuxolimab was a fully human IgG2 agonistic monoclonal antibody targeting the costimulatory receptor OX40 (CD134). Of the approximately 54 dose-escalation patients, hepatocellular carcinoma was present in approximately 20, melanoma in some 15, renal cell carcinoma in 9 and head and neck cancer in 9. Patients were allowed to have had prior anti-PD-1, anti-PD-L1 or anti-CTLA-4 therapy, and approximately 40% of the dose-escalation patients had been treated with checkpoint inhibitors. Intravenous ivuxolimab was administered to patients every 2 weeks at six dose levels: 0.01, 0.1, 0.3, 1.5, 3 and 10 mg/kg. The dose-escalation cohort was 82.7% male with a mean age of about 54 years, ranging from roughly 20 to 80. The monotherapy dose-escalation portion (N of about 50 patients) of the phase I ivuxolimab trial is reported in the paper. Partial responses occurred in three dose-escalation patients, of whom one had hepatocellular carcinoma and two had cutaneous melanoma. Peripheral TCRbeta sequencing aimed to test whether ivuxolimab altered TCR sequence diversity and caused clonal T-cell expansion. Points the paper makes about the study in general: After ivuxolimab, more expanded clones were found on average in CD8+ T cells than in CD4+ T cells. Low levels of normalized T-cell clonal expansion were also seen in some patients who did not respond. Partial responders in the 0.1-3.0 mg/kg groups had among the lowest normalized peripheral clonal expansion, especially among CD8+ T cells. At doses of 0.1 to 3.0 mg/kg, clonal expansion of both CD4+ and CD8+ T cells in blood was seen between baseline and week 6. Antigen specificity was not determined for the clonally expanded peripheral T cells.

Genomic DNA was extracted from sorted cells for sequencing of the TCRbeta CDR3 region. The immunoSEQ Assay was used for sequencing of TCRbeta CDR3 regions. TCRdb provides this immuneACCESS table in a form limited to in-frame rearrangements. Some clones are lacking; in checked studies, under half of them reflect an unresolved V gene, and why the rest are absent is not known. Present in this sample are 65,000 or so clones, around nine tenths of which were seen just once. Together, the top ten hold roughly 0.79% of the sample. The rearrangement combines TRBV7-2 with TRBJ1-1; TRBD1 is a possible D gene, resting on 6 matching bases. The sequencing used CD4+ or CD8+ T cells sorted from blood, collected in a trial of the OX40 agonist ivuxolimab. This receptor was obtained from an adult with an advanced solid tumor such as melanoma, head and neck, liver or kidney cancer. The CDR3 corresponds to CASSSRGLSNTEAFF. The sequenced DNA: TGTGCCAGCAGCTCCAGGGGCCTATCGAACACTGAAGCTTTCTTT.